The 25 T cell receptor beta chains below all came from one sample that was sequenced in a study of blood T cells in healthy people across ages. Combining a sample-barcoded 5' primer with a J-beta primer mix, a second PCR ran for about 7 to 12 cycles. TCRdb re-called the 5' RACE reads through MiXCR, storing one row per CDR3 protein. Of fewer than 2,000,000 distinct CDR3 sequences in the sample, about 31% were seen once. Sequencing input: blood. These receptors were collected from a woman in her twenties or thirties in good health.

This clonotype has only a few counts. The V and J genes are TRBV13 and TRBJ1-1, with D perhaps matching TRBD1 (6 bases). The CDR3 consists of 15 residues. Trimming removed 5 bases at V and 0 bases at J, with 13 bases between. Germline V CDR1 and CDR2: PRHDT, FYEKMQ (reference sequence). The CDR3 DNA reads TGTGCCAGCAGCACCAGACAGGTTTTGAACACTGAAGCTTTCTTT. This encodes CASSTRQVLNTEAFF.

This clonotype was seen a handful of times. The chain joins TRBV4-1 to TRBJ1-2, with a possible D match to TRBD1 (6 bases). Per germline, CDR1 MGHRA and CDR2 YSYEKL. The germline V and J ends were trimmed by 0 bases and 3 bases, with 11 bases remaining between them. The CDR3 contains 15 residues. CDR3 nucleotide sequence: TGCGCCAGCAGCCAAGATGGGGGGGCCTACTATGGCTACACCTTC. As protein: CASSQDGGAYYGYTF.

V usage is TRBV29-1 and J usage is TRBJ1-1; unclear D gene. Germline V lookup: CDR1 SQVTM, CDR2 ANQGSEA. V was pared by 7 bases and J by 3 bases, with 12 bases between. The CDR3 spans 12 residues. CDR3 sequence: CSADAGDTEAFF. The DNA of the CDR3 is TGCAGCGCGGATGCCGGGGACACTGAAGCTTTCTTT.

The chain carries TRBV6-5 and TRBJ2-6; the match to TRBD1 covers 12 bases. The CDR3 consists of 18 residues. Germline V CDR1 and CDR2: MNHEY, SVGAGI. V was clipped by 0 bases and J by 3 bases; unmatched bases: 3. CDR3 coding DNA: TGTGCCAGCAGTTACTCGGGACAGGGGGCGTTTGGGGCCAACGTCCTGACTTTC. As protein: CASSYSGQGAFGANVLTF.

This clonotype was recorded at least ten times. J is TRBJ2-5 and V is TRBV4-2; 11 bases agree with TRBD2. The CDR3 sequence is 18 residues long. Germline CDR1 LGHNA, CDR2 YNFKEQ. V trimming: 0 bases; J trimming: 5 bases; junction bases outside the gene matches: 11. For the CDR3, the DNA is TGTGCCAGCAGCCAAGATCCGACTAGCGGGGCGATCCGGGAGACCCAGTACTTC. Encoded protein: CASSQDPTSGAIRETQYF.

Ten or more counts support this clonotype. This rearrangement joins TRBV20-1 to TRBJ2-5; 10 bases match TRBD1. Per the germline V gene, CDR1 is DFQATT and CDR2 is SNEGSKA (reference sequence). The CDR3 loop spans 16 amino acids. After removal of 0 bases from V and 5 bases from J, the junction contained 9 bases not matched to a gene. The CDR3 DNA sequence: TGCAGTGCTAGAGATCCGACAGGGGGCCACGTGGAGACCCAGTACTTC. This codes for CSARDPTGGHVETQYF.

The rearrangement links TRBV4-2 to TRBJ2-1; 7 bases are a match to TRBD2. The CDR3 extends over 17 amino acids. Germline lookup yields CDR1 LGHNA and CDR2 YNFKEQ. V dropped 1 base and J dropped 1; count of bases not matched to a gene: 7. Here the CDR3 DNA reads TGTGCCAGCAGCCAAGGGCCTAGCGGATCTTCCTACAATGAGCAGTTCTTC. This encodes CASSQGPSGSSYNEQFF.

The chain recombines TRBV4-1 with TRBJ2-5, with D perhaps assigned TRBD1 or TRBD2 (5 bases each). In germline, CDR1 is MGHRA, CDR2 YSYEKL. Trimming removed 4 bases from V and 5 bases from J, with 14 bases in between. The CDR3 contains 14 residues. The CDR3 nucleotides are TGCGCCAGCAGCCCCAGGGCCAGGGAGGAGACCCAGTACTTC. Translating gives CASSPRAREETQYF.

Only a few counts were recorded for this clonotype. The chain carries TRBV7-9 and TRBJ2-1, with no clear D. CDR1 and CDR2 (germline): SEHNR, FQNEAQ (reference sequence). The V end was cut by 5 bases, the J end by 2 bases, with 13 bases between. CDR3 length: 15 residues. CDR3 DNA sequence: TGTGCCAGCAGCGTGGGTAGTAGTCCCTACAATGAGCAGTTCTTC. It encodes CASSVGSSPYNEQFF.

This sequence joins TRBV20-1 and TRBJ2-5; D gene ambiguous. Trimming shortened V by 3 bases and J by 7 bases, and 15 bases separated the two germline ends. CDR1 is DFQATT, CDR2 SNEGSKA, per germline (reference sequence). The CDR3 consists of 13 residues. The CDR3 here is CSASSTFKGTQYF. CDR3 bases: TGCAGTGCTAGTTCGACTTTTAAGGGGACCCAGTACTTC.

This clonotype was seen a handful of times. An end of the junction does not agree with germline; a read error may underlie this. The chain couples TRBV11-2 to TRBJ1-5; D remains ambiguous. Germline-derived CDR1 and CDR2 are SGHAT and FQNNGV. The CDR3 runs 14 residues. The CDR3 nucleotides read TGTACCAGCTCAGTCTCAGATAGCAATCAGCCCCAGCATTTT. Encoded protein: CTSSVSDSNQPQHF.

The chain employs TRBV20-1 and TRBJ2-1; D not certain. The CDR3 totals 12 residues. Between the trimmed V and J ends, which lost 6 bases and 4 bases, there was a span of 10 bases. Germline CDR1 reads DFQATT; CDR2 reads SNEGSKA (reference sequence). The CDR3: CSASSPYNEQFF. DNA of the CDR3: TGCAGTGCCTCCAGCCCGTACAATGAGCAGTTCTTC.

The sample holds many counts of this clonotype. CDR3: CSVGATSQETQYF. The CDR3 DNA sequence: TGCAGCGTTGGCGCGACCTCCCAAGAGACCCAGTACTTC. The rearrangement joins TRBV29-1 to TRBJ2-5; the D is unclear. Germline CDR1 reads SQVTM; CDR2 reads ANQGSEA. Trimming removed 4 bases at V and 1 base at J, with 10 bases between. The CDR3 sequence is 13 residues long. Full variable domain (remainder filled in from reference TRBV29-1 and TRBJ2-5): SAVISQKPSRDICQRGTSLTIQCQVDSQVTMMFWYRQQPGQSLTLIATANQGSEATYESGFVIDKFPISRPNLTFSTLTVSNMSPEDSSIYLCSVGATSQETQYFGPGTRLLVL.

This clonotype has a handful of counts. The V gene is TRBV5-1, the J gene TRBJ2-1; TRBD1 is a possible D gene (5 bases). The CDR3 totals 16 residues. From germline, CDR1 is SGHRS and CDR2 YFSETQ. The V end was cut by 0 bases, the J end by 1 base, with 11 bases between. Here the CDR3 reads CASSLGGAQSYNEQFF. In DNA, the CDR3 is TGCGCCAGCAGCTTGGGTGGGGCACAGTCCTACAATGAGCAGTTCTTC.

The chain couples TRBV20-1 to TRBJ2-5; 8 nucleotides line up with TRBD2. This CDR3 spans 12 amino acids. The V gene end was trimmed by 6 bases and the J gene end by 8 bases; junction bases not matched to a gene: 8. In germline, CDR1 is DFQATT, CDR2 SNEGSKA (reference sequence). The CDR3 reads CSAGVAGLTQYF. In DNA, the CDR3 is TGCAGTGCCGGGGTAGCGGGGCTTACCCAGTACTTC.

A few counts support this clonotype. Here the CDR3 reads CASSPKIQGESGANVLTF. As DNA, the CDR3 is TGCGCCAGCAGCCCGAAAATACAGGGGGAGTCTGGGGCCAACGTCCTGACTTTC. V usage is TRBV4-1 and J usage is TRBJ2-6; 8 positions match TRBD1. The CDR3 totals 18 residues. Germline lookup yields CDR1 MGHRA and CDR2 YSYEKL. Unmatched junction bases numbered 9, after V lost 4 bases and J lost 1 base.

The gene calls are TRBV20-1 and TRBJ2-7; TRBD2 aligns across 13 bases. The CDR3 is 18 residues long. CDR1 and CDR2 (germline): DFQATT, SNEGSKA (reference sequence). V shed 4 bases and J 0 bases; nucleotides not matched to a gene: 12. CDR3 sequence (DNA): TGCAGTGCTAATCCGGGACTAGCGGGATTCGTAAGCTCCTACGAGCAGTACTTC. Its translation is CSANPGLAGFVSSYEQYF.

The chain combines TRBV7-6 with TRBJ2-1, with TRBD2 identical over 12 bases. This CDR3 region has 16 residues. V dropped 4 bases and J dropped 5; count of bases not matched to a gene: 6. The germline CDR1 and CDR2 sequences are SGHVS and FNYEAQ. CDR3 in DNA: TGTGCCAGCAGCTCCCGGACTAGCGGGACCAACAATGAGCAGTTCTTC. Its protein is CASSSRTSGTNNEQFF. Full variable domain (remainder filled in from reference TRBV7-6 and TRBJ2-1): GAGVSQSPRYKVTKRGQDVALRCDPISGHVSLYWYRQALGQGPEFLTYFNYEAQQDKSGLPNDRFSAERPEGSISTLTIQRTEQRDSAMYRCASSSRTSGTNNEQFFGPGTRLTVL.

This clonotype was observed a handful of times. The chain links TRBV2 to TRBJ1-1; no clear D. This CDR3 region has 11 residues. V was shortened by 4 bases and J by 3 bases, with 3 bases between the two germline ends. Germline V gives CDR1 SNHLY, CDR2 FYNNEI. The DNA for the CDR3 is TGTGCCAGCAGTGCTTACACTGAAGCTTTCTTT. Translation gives CASSAYTEAFF.

The chain recombines TRBV18 with TRBJ1-6, with D maybe TRBD1 (5 bases). Germline assignment: CDR1 KGHSH and CDR2 LQKENI. The CDR3 consists of 13 residues. V lost 3 bases and J 8 bases, leaving 8 bases between the germline ends. Here the CDR3 reads CASSPDTYSPLHF. The CDR3 nucleotides are TGTGCCAGCTCACCGGACACCTATTCACCCCTCCACTTT.

This clonotype was seen repeatedly, ten times or more. The chain has TRBV2 and TRBJ2-3; possible D gene TRBD2, 6 bases. V lost 4 bases and J lost 1, with 9 bases in between. Germline V lookup: CDR1 SNHLY, CDR2 FYNNEI. The CDR3 loop spans 14 amino acids. The CDR3 loop is CASSAASGTDTQYF. CDR3 in DNA: TGTGCCAGCAGTGCCGCTAGCGGCACAGATACGCAGTATTTT.

The rearrangement uses TRBV11-2 and TRBJ2-7, with 8 bases aligning to TRBD2. The V and J ends lost 4 bases and 2 bases, in that order; junction bases with no gene match: 7. Looked up from germline, CDR1 is SGHAT and CDR2 is FQNNGV. This CDR3 is 15 amino acids long. In DNA form, the CDR3 reads TGTGCCAGCAGCTATACTAGCGGACTGACCTACGAGCAGTACTTC. Protein sequence: CASSYTSGLTYEQYF.

The rearrangement links TRBV7-9 to TRBJ2-1; 7 bases align to TRBD1. CDR3 length: 15 residues. Trimming removed 2 bases from V and 6 bases from J; junction bases left unmatched: 7. Germline loops: CDR1 SEHNR, CDR2 FQNEAQ (reference sequence). CDR3 sequence: CASSLQGVVGNEQFF. The CDR3 DNA reads as TGTGCCAGCAGCTTACAGGGGGTGGTGGGCAATGAGCAGTTCTTC.

V and J are TRBV5-5 and TRBJ2-5, with 9 bases identical to TRBD2. V gave up 0 bases and J gave up 4 bases; unmatched junction bases: 7. This CDR3 is 16 amino acids long. The germline gives CDR1 SGHKS, CDR2 YYEKEE (reference sequence). The CDR3 DNA is TGTGCCAGCAGCTTGGGTACGCGGGAGGGCCGAGAGACCCAGTACTTC. Translation gives CASSLGTREGRETQYF.

The V call is TRBV2, the J call TRBJ2-7, with D possibly TRBD2 on 5 matching bases. The CDR3 runs 14 residues. Between the trimmed V and J ends, which lost 2 bases and 0 bases, there was a span of 8 bases. Germline CDR1 SNHLY, CDR2 FYNNEI. The CDR3 DNA reads TGTGCCAGCAGTGAACGGCTAGCCTCCTACGAGCAGTACTTC. Residues: CASSERLASYEQYF.